This T cell receptor (beta chain) was obtained from a study of somatic mutations in cytotoxic T cells in rheumatoid arthritis. Study overall: Certain V beta antibody-stained T-cell populations, V beta1+ cells sequenced for TCRB among them, were flow-sorted to nearly 100% purity.

This clone is a singleton in its sample. Its specificity is unknown. Broader study findings: Statistically, CD8+ T-cell clonality was not significantly distinct between individuals with rheumatoid arthritis and age-matched healthy controls.

The repertoire was sequenced with immunoSEQ multiplex PCR; TCRdb's copy has only in-frame clones and lacks some. The repertoire includes 9,500 to 15,000 clones, roughly four fifths of them detected once, and about 14% sits in the top ten. This CDR3 contains 17 residues. Germline-derived CDR1 and CDR2 are SNHLY and FYNNEI. V lost 0 bases to trimming and J lost 4 bases; unmatched junction nucleotides: 7. Sequenced input: CD8+ T cells sorted from blood. The receptor comes from a woman aged 55-75 years in good health. The chain joins TRBV2 to TRBJ1-3, with 9 bases aligning to TRBD1. Written as DNA, the CDR3 is TGTGCCAGCAGTGAAGCGCTTCGGGACAGGGCAGGAAACACCATATATTTT. Its translation is CASSEALRDRAGNTIYF.